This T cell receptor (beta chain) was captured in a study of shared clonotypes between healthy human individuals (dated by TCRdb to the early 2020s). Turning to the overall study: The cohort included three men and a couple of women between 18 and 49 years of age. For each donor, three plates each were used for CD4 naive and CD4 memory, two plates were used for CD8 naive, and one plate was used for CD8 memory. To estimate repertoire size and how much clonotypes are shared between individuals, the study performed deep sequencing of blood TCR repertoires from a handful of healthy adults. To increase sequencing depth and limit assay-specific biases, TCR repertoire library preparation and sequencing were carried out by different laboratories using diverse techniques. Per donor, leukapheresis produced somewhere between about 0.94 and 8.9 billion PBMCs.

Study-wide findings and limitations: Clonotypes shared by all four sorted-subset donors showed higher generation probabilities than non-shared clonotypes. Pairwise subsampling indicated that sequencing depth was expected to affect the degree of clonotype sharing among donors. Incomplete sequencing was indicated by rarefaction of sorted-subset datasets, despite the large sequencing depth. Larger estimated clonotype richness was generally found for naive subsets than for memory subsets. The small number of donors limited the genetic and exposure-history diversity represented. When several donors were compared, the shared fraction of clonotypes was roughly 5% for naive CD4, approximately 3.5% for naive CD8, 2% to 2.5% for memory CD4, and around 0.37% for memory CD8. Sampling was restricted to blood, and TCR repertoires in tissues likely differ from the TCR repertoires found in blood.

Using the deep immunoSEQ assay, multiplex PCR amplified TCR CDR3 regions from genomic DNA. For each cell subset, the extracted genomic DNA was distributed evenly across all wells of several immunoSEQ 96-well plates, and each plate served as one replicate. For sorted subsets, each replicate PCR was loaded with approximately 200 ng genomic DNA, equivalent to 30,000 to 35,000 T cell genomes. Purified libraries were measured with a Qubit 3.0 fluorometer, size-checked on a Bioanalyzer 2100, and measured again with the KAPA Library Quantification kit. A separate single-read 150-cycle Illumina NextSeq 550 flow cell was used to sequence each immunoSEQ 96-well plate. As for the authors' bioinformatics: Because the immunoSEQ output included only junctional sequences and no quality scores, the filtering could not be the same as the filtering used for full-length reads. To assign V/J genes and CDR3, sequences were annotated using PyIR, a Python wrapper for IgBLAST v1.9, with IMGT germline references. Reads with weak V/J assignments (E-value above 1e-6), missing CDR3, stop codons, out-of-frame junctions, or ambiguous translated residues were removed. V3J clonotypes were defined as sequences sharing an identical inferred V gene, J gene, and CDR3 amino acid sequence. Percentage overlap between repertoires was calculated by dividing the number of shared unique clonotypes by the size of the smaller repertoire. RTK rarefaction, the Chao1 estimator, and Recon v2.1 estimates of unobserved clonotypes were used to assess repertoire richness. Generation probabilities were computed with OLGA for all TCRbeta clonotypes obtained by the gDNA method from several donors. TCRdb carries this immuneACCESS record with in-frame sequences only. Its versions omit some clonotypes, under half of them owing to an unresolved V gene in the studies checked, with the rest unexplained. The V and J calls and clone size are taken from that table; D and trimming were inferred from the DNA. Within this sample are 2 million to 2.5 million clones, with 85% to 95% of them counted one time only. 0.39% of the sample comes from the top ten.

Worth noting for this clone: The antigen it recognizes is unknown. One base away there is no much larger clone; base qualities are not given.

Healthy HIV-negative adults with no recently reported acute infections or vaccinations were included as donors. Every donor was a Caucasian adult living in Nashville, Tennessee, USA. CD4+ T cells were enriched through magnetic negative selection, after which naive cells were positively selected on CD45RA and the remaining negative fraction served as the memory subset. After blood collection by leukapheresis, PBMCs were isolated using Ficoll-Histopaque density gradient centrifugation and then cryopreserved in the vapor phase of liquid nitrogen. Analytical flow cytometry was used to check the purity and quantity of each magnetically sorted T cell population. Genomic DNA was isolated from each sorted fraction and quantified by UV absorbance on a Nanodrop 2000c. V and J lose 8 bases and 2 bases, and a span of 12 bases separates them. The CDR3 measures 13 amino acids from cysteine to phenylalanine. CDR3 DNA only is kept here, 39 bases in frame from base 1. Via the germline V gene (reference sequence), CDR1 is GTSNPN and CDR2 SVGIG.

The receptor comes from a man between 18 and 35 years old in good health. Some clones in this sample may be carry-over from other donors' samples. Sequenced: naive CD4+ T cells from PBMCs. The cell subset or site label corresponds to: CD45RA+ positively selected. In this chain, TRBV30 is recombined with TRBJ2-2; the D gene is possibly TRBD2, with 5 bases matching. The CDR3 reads CAGRADNTGELFF. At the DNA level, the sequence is TGTGCCGGGCGGGCGGACAACACCGGGGAGCTGTTTTTT.